These 22 T cell receptor beta chains came from one sample sequenced in a study of blood T cell repertoires in COVID-19. This table comes from immunoSEQ multiplex PCR, and its TCRdb copy is limited to in-frame clones, with some not included. Among around 270,000 clones listed, 85% to 90% were seen once. Sequencing used peripheral blood. The source of these receptors is a man aged 35 to 55 with acute or convalescent COVID-19.

The chain uses TRBV2 and TRBJ2-1; D is ambiguous. Per the germline V gene, CDR1 is SNHLY and CDR2 is FYNNEI. The CDR3 is made up of 15 amino acids. Trimming cost V 1 base and J 3 bases, with 10 bases left between them. CDR3 residues: CASSEGYAGYNEQFF. In DNA form, the CDR3 reads TGTGCCAGCAGTGAAGGGTATGCAGGCTACAATGAGCAGTTCTTC.

This chain uses TRBV5-1 with TRBJ2-1; 9 bases match TRBD1. J was trimmed by 5 bases and V by 3 bases; bases with no gene match: 6. This CDR3 region has 15 residues. Germline assignment: CDR1 SGHRS and CDR2 YFSETQ. The CDR3 coding sequence is TGCGCCAGCAGCTCGGGACAGGGTTTCGACAATGAGCAGTTCTTC. This codes for CASSSGQGFDNEQFF.

V gene TRBV3-1 (or the pseudogene TRBV3-2) combines with J gene TRBJ2-3; possibly TRBD2 for D (5 bases). The CDR3 extends over 17 amino acids. Per the germline V gene, CDR1 is LGHDT and CDR2 is YNNKEL (reference sequence). V gave up 4 bases and J gave up 2 bases, with 19 bases separating them. The DNA of the CDR3 is TGTGCCAGCAGCCCACTCCTTGGACTTCAGGACACAGATACGCAGTATTTT. This codes for CASSPLLGLQDTDTQYF.

This chain joins TRBV3-1 (or the pseudogene TRBV3-2) and TRBJ1-3; D not resolved. CDR3 length: 13 residues. Trimming pared 6 bases from V and 0 bases from J, leaving 6 bases between. Germline V lookup: CDR1 LGHDT, CDR2 YNNKEL (reference sequence). CDR3 in amino acids: CASSPGSGNTIYF. The CDR3 DNA follows: TGTGCCAGCAGTCCAGGCTCTGGAAACACCATATATTTT.

The chain couples TRBV11-3 to TRBJ2-5, with D possibly being TRBD2 (5 bases). Germline-derived CDR1 and CDR2 are SGHNT and YENEEA. Trimming stripped 2 bases from V and 4 bases from J, with 11 bases between. The CDR3 runs to 14 residues. The CDR3 bases are TGTGCCAGCAGCTTAAGAGGGAACGGAGAGACCCAGTACTTC. Its protein product is CASSLRGNGETQYF.

This chain links TRBV7-9 with TRBJ2-7, with 7 bases identical to TRBD1. The CDR3 runs 13 residues. Germline lookup yields CDR1 SEHNR and CDR2 FQNEAQ (reference sequence). V lost 5 bases and J lost 6; bases outside the gene matches: 7. This CDR3 reads CASSPGQRGEQYF. CDR3 bases: TGTGCCAGCAGCCCGGGACAGAGGGGCGAGCAGTACTTC.

The genes are TRBV10-3 and TRBJ1-3; TRBD1 matches 10 bases. The junction had 2 bases not matched to a gene; V was cut back by 1 base and J by 2 bases. The CDR3 runs 16 residues. Germline values: CDR1 ENHRY, CDR2 SYGVKD. This CDR3 reads CAISEWDRGAGNTIYF. CDR3 bases: TGTGCCATCAGTGAGTGGGACAGGGGAGCTGGAAACACCATATATTTT.

The chain recombines TRBV12-3 or TRBV12-4 with TRBJ2-1; a possible D gene is TRBD2 (6 bases). V gave up 7 bases and J gave up 7 bases, with 14 bases separating them. CDR3 size: 13 residues. The CDR3: CASTYGGVNEQFF. DNA of the CDR3: TGTGCCAGCACCTACGGAGGGGTAAATGAGCAGTTCTTC.

The chain links TRBV5-6 to TRBJ2-7; D not resolved. Looked up from germline, CDR1 is SGHDT and CDR2 is YYEEEE. Trimming took off 0 bases at V and 1 base at J, with 8 bases between the two ends. The CDR3 consists of 14 residues. The CDR3 is CASSLGVPSYEQYF. The CDR3 DNA is TGTGCCAGCAGCTTGGGTGTCCCTTCCTACGAGCAGTACTTC.

The chain links TRBV2 to TRBJ1-1; TRBD1 matches 8 bases. The CDR3 has 16 amino acids. The germline V gene has CDR1 SNHLY and CDR2 FYNNEI. The V gene end was trimmed by 6 bases and the J gene end by 1 base; junction bases not matched to a gene: 10. CDR3 sequence (DNA): TGTGCCAGCAGGAGATTACGGGGACAGGCGAACACTGAAGCTTTCTTT. Translation: CASRRLRGQANTEAFF.

V is TRBV25-1 and J is TRBJ2-3; D not certain. V was clipped by 7 bases and J by 7 bases, with 9 bases between them. There are 11 residues in the CDR3. Germline values: CDR1 MGHDK, CDR2 SYGVNS. The CDR3 loop reads CASTGSYTQYF. In DNA, the CDR3 is TGTGCCAGCACCGGTAGCTATACGCAGTATTTT.

V gene TRBV9 combines with J gene TRBJ2-3; 7 bases match TRBD1. The CDR3 extends over 12 amino acids. Germline lookup yields CDR1 SGDLS and CDR2 YYNGEE. The V gene end was trimmed by 6 bases and the J gene end by 4 bases; junction bases not matched to a gene: 2. In DNA, the CDR3 is TGTGCCAGCAACCAGGGGGCAGATACGCAGTATTTT. Its protein product is CASNQGADTQYF.

The chain links TRBV9 to TRBJ2-1; maybe TRBD1 (5 bases). Trimming cost V 4 bases and J 0 bases, with 8 bases left between them. The CDR3 covers 14 residues. Germline CDR1 reads SGDLS; CDR2 reads YYNGEE. The CDR3 coding sequence is TGTGCCAGCAGCACAAGGGGCTCCTACAATGAGCAGTTCTTC. Its protein product is CASSTRGSYNEQFF.

V and J are TRBV13 and TRBJ2-3; 10 bases are a match to TRBD1. The trim removed 5 bases at V and 4 bases at J, leaving 6 bases unmatched. CDR1 is PRHDT, CDR2 FYEKMQ, per germline (reference sequence). This CDR3 is 15 amino acids long. CDR3 sequence reads: CASSPSGQGADTQYF. The CDR3 region has the DNA TGTGCCAGCAGCCCAAGTGGACAGGGGGCAGATACGCAGTATTTT.

J is TRBJ1-1 and V is TRBV10-3; D is perhaps TRBD1 (5 bases). The CDR3 is made up of 15 amino acids. Germline CDR1 ENHRY, CDR2 SYGVKD. V was trimmed by 1 base and J by 1 base, leaving 10 bases between them. This CDR3 reads CAISELGVGNTEAFF. The CDR3 coding sequence is TGTGCCATCAGTGAGTTAGGGGTCGGGAACACTGAAGCTTTCTTT.

The chain employs TRBV7-8 and TRBJ1-6; a weak D match, TRBD1 (5 bases). This CDR3 is 13 amino acids long. The germline CDR1 and CDR2 sequences are SGHVS and FQNEAQ. V was cut by 2 bases and J by 8 bases, with 7 bases left in between. This CDR3 reads CASSLPGDSPLHF. As DNA, the CDR3 is TGTGCCAGCAGCTTACCGGGGGATTCACCCCTCCACTTT.

This clone appeared a single time. This chain uses TRBV6-5 with TRBJ1-4; 10 nucleotides line up with TRBD1. This CDR3 is built from 13 residues. Germline V lookup: CDR1 MNHEY, CDR2 SVGAGI. V lost 7 bases to trimming and J lost 7 bases; unmatched junction nucleotides: 3. In nucleotides, the CDR3 is TGTGCCAGCACCGGGACAGGGGTTGAAAAACTGTTTTTT. Translating gives CASTGTGVEKLFF.

This clone was observed once. This sequence joins TRBV12-5 and TRBJ1-1, with D hard to call. The germline V and J ends were trimmed by 3 bases and 1 base, with 6 bases remaining between them. The CDR3 has 13 residues. In germline, CDR1 is LGHNT, CDR2 FRNRAP. This CDR3 reads CASGFRENTEAFF. CDR3 DNA: TGTGCTAGTGGTTTTAGAGAGAACACTGAAGCTTTCTTT.

V usage is TRBV29-1 and J usage is TRBJ2-5; TRBD2 aligns across 7 bases. Germline assignment: CDR1 SQVTM and CDR2 ANQGSEA. Trimming at V came to 4 bases and at J to 5 bases, leaving 16 bases not matched to a gene. This CDR3 spans 16 amino acids. CDR3 sequence reads: CSVARGDSPPQETQYF. CDR3 nucleotide sequence: TGCAGCGTTGCTCGGGGGGACTCCCCTCCACAGGAGACCCAGTACTTC. Full variable domain (missing parts from reference TRBV29-1 and TRBJ2-5): SAVISQKPSRDICQRGTSLTIQCQVDSQVTMMFWYRQQPGQSLTLIATANQGSEATYESGFVIDKFPISRPNLTFSTLTVSNMSPEDSSIYLCSVARGDSPPQETQYFGPGTRLLVL.

The chain uses TRBV18 and TRBJ1-1; D is unresolved. The germline V gene has CDR1 KGHSH and CDR2 LQKENI. CDR3 length equals 15 residues. Trimming took 3 bases from V and 1 from J, leaving 12 bases between them. Here the CDR3 reads CASSPRGGSNTEAFF. DNA for the CDR3: TGTGCCAGCTCACCCCGGGGAGGGTCGAACACTGAAGCTTTCTTT.

A few counts support this clone. The CDR3 DNA follows: TGTGCCAGCAGTCAAACCTCCGGGACACAAAAGGGGGCCTACAATGAGCAGTTCTTC. It codes for CASSQTSGTQKGAYNEQFF. The gene calls are TRBV27 and TRBJ2-1, with D perhaps matching TRBD1 (6 bases). The ends were cut back, 5 bases at V and 2 bases at J, with 25 bases in the middle. The CDR3 runs to 19 residues. Looked up from germline, CDR1 is MNHEY and CDR2 is SMNVEV (reference sequence).

The chain couples TRBV5-4 to TRBJ1-3; a possible D gene is TRBD1 (5 bases). Per the germline V gene, CDR1 is SGHNT and CDR2 is YYREEE (reference sequence). The V end lost 0 bases, the J end lost 4 bases, and 8 bases lay between the germline ends. The CDR3 consists of 14 residues. The CDR3 here is CASSLDAGGNTIYF. The CDR3, as DNA: TGTGCCAGCAGCTTGGATGCAGGGGGAAACACCATATATTTT.